These T cell receptor beta chains were read from a single sample in a study of human T cells and chemical hapten exposure. TCRdb re-analysed the RACE reads in MiXCR, keeping a single row per CDR3 protein. This sample has some 250,000 distinct CDR3 sequences, with roughly 7.7% found just once. The sequencing used whole blood, collected in connection with sensitization to the hapten diphenylcyclopropenone (DPC). All receptors come from a young man with alopecia areata. Some clones in this sample may be carry-over from other donors' samples. Each CDR3 is given with its conserved first and last residue. Fields, in order: clone size, D gene, V gene, J gene, CDR3 DNA, CDR3 protein. D genes are given only for firm matches. Clone size is given for some rows only: seen once, a few or many times, or a class if the clone is expanded.

clone size: few; D gene: .; V gene: TRBV7-3; J gene: TRBJ2-3; CDR3 DNA: TGTGCCAGCAGCTCGGGGAAAGCAGATACGCAGTATTTT; CDR3 protein: CASSSGKADTQYF
clone size: .; D gene: .; V gene: TRBV20-1; J gene: TRBJ1-6; CDR3 DNA: TGCAGTGCTAGAGATCTTATGCGGTGGGACGGGAATTCACCCCTCCACTTT; CDR3 protein: CSARDLMRWDGNSPLHF
clone size: many; D gene: TRBD1; V gene: TRBV12-3/TRBV12-4; J gene: TRBJ1-1; CDR3 DNA: TGTGCCAGCAGTACCGGGACAGGGGGGACTGAAGCTTTCTTT; CDR3 protein: CASSTGTGGTEAFF
clone size: .; D gene: TRBD1; V gene: TRBV5-1; J gene: TRBJ1-4; CDR3 DNA: TGCGCCAGCAGCTGGACAGGTCCTGAAAAACTGTTTTTT; CDR3 protein: CASSWTGPEKLFF
clone size: few; D gene: .; V gene: TRBV25-1; J gene: TRBJ1-2; CDR3 DNA: TGTGCCAGCAGTGCCCCGTGGGGTACTGATGGCTACACCTTC; CDR3 protein: CASSAPWGTDGYTF
clone size: .; D gene: .; V gene: TRBV5-6; J gene: TRBJ2-7; CDR3 DNA: TGTGCCAGCAGCGGCGGCCTTTCAGAACTACCCTACGAGCAGTACTTC; CDR3 protein: CASSGGLSELPYEQYF
clone size: few; D gene: TRBD1; V gene: TRBV20-1; J gene: TRBJ1-6; CDR3 DNA: TGCAGTGCTAGAGAAAGACAGGGGACTTATAATTCACCCCTCCACTTT; CDR3 protein: CSARERQGTYNSPLHF
clone size: few; D gene: .; V gene: TRBV7-3; J gene: TRBJ1-1; CDR3 DNA: TGTGCCAGCAGCTCCGGGGCACCGACTGAAGCTTTCTTT; CDR3 protein: CASSSGAPTEAFF
clone size: many; D gene: TRBD1; V gene: TRBV20-1; J gene: TRBJ1-1; CDR3 DNA: TGCAGTGCTAGCCTGAATGGACAGGGAGGAGAAACTGAAGCTTTCTTT; CDR3 protein: CSASLNGQGGETEAFF
clone size: many; D gene: TRBD1; V gene: TRBV7-2; J gene: TRBJ1-4; CDR3 DNA: TGTGCCAGCAGGTCTAACAGGGGGCGGGGTGAAAAACTGTTTTTT; CDR3 protein: CASRSNRGRGEKLFF
clone size: many; D gene: .; V gene: TRBV4-1; J gene: TRBJ2-7; CDR3 DNA: TGCGCCAGCAGCCAAGATGTAACCTTTCCCTACGAGCAGTACTTC; CDR3 protein: CASSQDVTFPYEQYF
clone size: few; D gene: .; V gene: TRBV29-1; J gene: TRBJ2-5; CDR3 DNA: TGCAGCGCCCGGGACACCAAAGAGACCCAGTACTTC; CDR3 protein: CSARDTKETQYF
clone size: few; D gene: .; V gene: TRBV7-2; J gene: TRBJ1-6; CDR3 DNA: TGTGCCAGCAGCTTAGGGGTCGGCGGGGCGCGGATTAGCTATAATTCACCCCTCCACTTT; CDR3 protein: CASSLGVGGARISYNSPLHF
clone size: few; D gene: .; V gene: TRBV12-3/TRBV12-4; J gene: TRBJ2-2; CDR3 DNA: TGTGCCAGCAGTTTGTTGCGGGCCAGAGGAACCGGGGAGCTGTTTTTT; CDR3 protein: CASSLLRARGTGELFF
clone size: few; D gene: TRBD1; V gene: TRBV27; J gene: TRBJ1-2; CDR3 DNA: TGTGCCAGCAGTCGGGACAGGGTCGGCTATGGCTACACCTTC; CDR3 protein: CASSRDRVGYGYTF
clone size: .; D gene: TRBD2; V gene: TRBV7-3; J gene: TRBJ2-1; CDR3 DNA: TGTGCCAGCAGCCTGGGGGGGACCGTATCCTACAATGAGCAGTTTTTC; CDR3 protein: CASSLGGTVSYNEQFF
clone size: few; D gene: .; V gene: TRBV20-1; J gene: TRBJ2-3; CDR3 DNA: TGCAGTGCTACTCGGGGAGCGGTCACCACAGATACGCAGTATTTT; CDR3 protein: CSATRGAVTTDTQYF
clone size: few; D gene: .; V gene: TRBV15; J gene: TRBJ2-4; CDR3 DNA: TGTGCCACCAGCAGACCCAGCATGGAAAACATTCAGTACTTC; CDR3 protein: CATSRPSMENIQYF
clone size: many; D gene: .; V gene: TRBV6-5; J gene: TRBJ2-7; CDR3 DNA: TGTGCCAGCAGCCGGGGGTTTGAGCAGTACTTC; CDR3 protein: CASSRGFEQYF
clone size: few; D gene: TRBD2; V gene: TRBV20-1; J gene: TRBJ2-1; CDR3 DNA: TGCAGTGCCCCTAGCGGGGTAAATGAGCAGTTCTTC; CDR3 protein: CSAPSGVNEQFF
clone size: .; D gene: TRBD1; V gene: TRBV7-2; J gene: TRBJ1-4; CDR3 DNA: TGTGCCAGCAGCTACTACAGGGGGAGGAATGAAAAACTGTTTTTT; CDR3 protein: CASSYYRGRNEKLFF
clone size: .; D gene: .; V gene: TRBV12-3/TRBV12-4; J gene: TRBJ1-2; CDR3 DNA: TGTGCCAGCAGCCCCCGGACAGCCCAGAACTATGGCTACACCTTC; CDR3 protein: CASSPRTAQNYGYTF
clone size: few; D gene: TRBD1; V gene: TRBV12-3/TRBV12-4; J gene: TRBJ1-1; CDR3 DNA: TGTGCCAGCAAAACCCTCCGGGACAGGGGATTCACTGAAGCTTTCTTT; CDR3 protein: CASKTLRDRGFTEAFF
clone size: few; D gene: .; V gene: TRBV2; J gene: TRBJ1-1; CDR3 DNA: TGTGCCAGCAGTGAGAGCGTCACTGAAGCTTTCTTT; CDR3 protein: CASSESVTEAFF
clone size: many; D gene: TRBD1; V gene: TRBV6-2/TRBV6-3; J gene: TRBJ1-5; CDR3 DNA: TGTGCCAGCAGAAGGACAGGGACTCAGCCCCAGCATTTT; CDR3 protein: CASRRTGTQPQHF
clone size: .; D gene: TRBD2; V gene: TRBV3-1; J gene: TRBJ2-3; CDR3 DNA: TGTGCCAGCAGCCAAGATCCTCGACTAGCGGGGAGCACAGATACGCAGTATTTT; CDR3 protein: CASSQDPRLAGSTDTQYF
clone size: few; D gene: .; V gene: TRBV20-1; J gene: TRBJ1-4; CDR3 DNA: TGCAGTGGAATAGGGGACACTAATGAAAAACTGTTTTTT; CDR3 protein: CSGIGDTNEKLFF
clone size: .; D gene: TRBD1; V gene: TRBV20-1; J gene: TRBJ2-7; CDR3 DNA: TGCAGGGCCTTAGGGACAGGGGTTTTCACAGCCTCCTACGAGCAGTACTTC; CDR3 protein: CRALGTGVFTASYEQYF
clone size: few; D gene: .; V gene: TRBV7-9; J gene: TRBJ2-2; CDR3 DNA: TGTGCCAGCAGCTTTGATAAAGAAAGGCTGTTTTTT; CDR3 protein: CASSFDKERLFF
clone size: .; D gene: .; V gene: TRBV4-2; J gene: TRBJ1-1; CDR3 DNA: TGTGCCAGCAGCCAAGAGAAAGCAGGGAACACTGAAGCTTTCTTT; CDR3 protein: CASSQEKAGNTEAFF
clone size: .; D gene: .; V gene: TRBV12-3/TRBV12-4; J gene: TRBJ1-1; CDR3 DNA: TGTGCCAGCAGTTACCTACTGATGGGCACTGAAGCTTTCTTT; CDR3 protein: CASSYLLMGTEAFF
clone size: .; D gene: .; V gene: TRBV4-3; J gene: TRBJ2-3; CDR3 DNA: TGCGCCAGCAGCCAAGATGTAGGGGTGGATACGCAGTATTTT; CDR3 protein: CASSQDVGVDTQYF
clone size: few; D gene: .; V gene: TRBV4-3; J gene: TRBJ1-1; CDR3 DNA: TGCGCCAGCAGCCAATATCGAGGGGGGACTGAAGCTTTCTTT; CDR3 protein: CASSQYRGGTEAFF
clone size: many; D gene: .; V gene: TRBV27; J gene: TRBJ1-5; CDR3 DNA: TGTGCCAGCAGTTTAGAAGGGGCTGGTCAGCCCCAGCATTTT; CDR3 protein: CASSLEGAGQPQHF
clone size: many; D gene: .; V gene: TRBV9; J gene: TRBJ1-5; CDR3 DNA: TGTGCCAGCAGCACTACCGGGACCAGCAATCAGCCCCAGCATTTT; CDR3 protein: CASSTTGTSNQPQHF
clone size: .; D gene: TRBD1; V gene: TRBV5-6; J gene: TRBJ2-5; CDR3 DNA: TGTGCCAGCAGCGAAGGGACAGGCTTGAAAGAGACCCAGTACTTC; CDR3 protein: CASSEGTGLKETQYF
clone size: many; D gene: TRBD2; V gene: TRBV6-2/TRBV6-3; J gene: TRBJ2-1; CDR3 DNA: TGTGCCAGCAGTCCCCGACTAGCGGGGAAACTAGACAATGAGCAGTTCTTC; CDR3 protein: CASSPRLAGKLDNEQFF
clone size: few; D gene: .; V gene: TRBV12-3/TRBV12-4; J gene: TRBJ1-6; CDR3 DNA: TGTGCCAGCAGTTTAGGGTTTTCACCCCTCCACTTT; CDR3 protein: CASSLGFSPLHF
clone size: .; D gene: .; V gene: TRBV11-2; J gene: TRBJ2-5; CDR3 DNA: TGTGCCAGCAGCTTCGGAAAAATCCAAGAGACCCAGTACTTC; CDR3 protein: CASSFGKIQETQYF
clone size: .; D gene: TRBD1; V gene: TRBV6-5; J gene: TRBJ2-6; CDR3 DNA: TGTGCCAGCAGACGGGACAGGCCTGGGGCCAACGTCCTGACTTTC; CDR3 protein: CASRRDRPGANVLTF
clone size: .; D gene: .; V gene: TRBV7-2; J gene: TRBJ1-4; CDR3 DNA: TGTGCCAGCAGCTCCTACTGGGGAACTAATGAAAAACTGTTTTTT; CDR3 protein: CASSSYWGTNEKLFF
clone size: many; D gene: .; V gene: TRBV7-8; J gene: TRBJ2-5; CDR3 DNA: TGTGCCAGCAGCTTAGTCTGGCAGGGCAACCAAGAGACCCAGTACTTC; CDR3 protein: CASSLVWQGNQETQYF
clone size: .; D gene: TRBD2; V gene: TRBV2; J gene: TRBJ2-3; CDR3 DNA: TGTGCCAGCAGGGATAGCGGGGGCACAGATACGCAGTATTTT; CDR3 protein: CASRDSGGTDTQYF
clone size: few; D gene: TRBD2; V gene: TRBV7-2; J gene: TRBJ2-1; CDR3 DNA: TGTGCCAGCAGCTTCCTCCTAGCGGGGGGTCCTGAGCAGTTCTTC; CDR3 protein: CASSFLLAGGPEQFF
clone size: many; D gene: .; V gene: TRBV6-2/TRBV6-3; J gene: TRBJ2-5; CDR3 DNA: TGTGCCAGCAGAGGGACAAGTCAAGAGACCCAGTACTTC; CDR3 protein: CASRGTSQETQYF
clone size: .; D gene: .; V gene: TRBV12-3/TRBV12-4; J gene: TRBJ1-6; CDR3 DNA: TGTGCCAGCAGTTTAGGACAGCAAAATTCACCCCTCCACTTT; CDR3 protein: CASSLGQQNSPLHF
clone size: many; D gene: TRBD1; V gene: TRBV10-3; J gene: TRBJ2-2; CDR3 DNA: TGTGCCATCAGGCCGGGACAGTCCACCGGGGAGCTGTTTTTT; CDR3 protein: CAIRPGQSTGELFF